This entry lists 26 T cell receptor beta chains sequenced from one sample in a study of T cell responses to AZD1222 COVID-19 vaccine. Clones were sequenced by immunoSEQ multiplex PCR, and TCRdb holds only the in-frame ones, with some missing. The sample records about 180,000 clones, approximately 94% being singletons. Sequencing was performed on peripheral blood, taken 28 days after the second AZD1222 dose. Receptors were obtained from an adult who received the AZD1222 COVID-19 vaccine.

The V call is TRBV13, the J call TRBJ2-1; D call uncertain. Trimming took off 2 bases at V and 7 bases at J, with 18 bases between the two ends. CDR3 length equals 16 residues. CDR1 is PRHDT and CDR2 is FYEKMQ in the germline V gene (reference sequence). The CDR3 region has the DNA TGTGCCAGCAGCTTATCCTTCGCTCGAGATTTTAATGAGCAGTTCTTC. It specifies CASSLSFARDFNEQFF.

The chain carries TRBV6-2 or TRBV6-3 and TRBJ1-6; unclear D gene. Germline loops: CDR1 MNHEY, CDR2 SVGEGT. Trimming left V 4 bases short and J 2 bases short, with 9 bases between. CDR3 length equals 15 residues. In DNA form, the CDR3 reads TGTGCCAGCAGTTCACAAGGGACCTATAATTCACCCCTCCACTTT. Protein product: CASSSQGTYNSPLHF.

This clone was observed a few times. This chain uses TRBV28 with TRBJ2-3; 8 positions agree with TRBD1. CDR1 and CDR2 from the germline V gene are MDHEN and SYDVKM. V dropped 3 bases and J dropped 0; count of bases not matched to a gene: 2. The CDR3 has 15 residues. The chain's CDR3 is CASSLTGDSTDTQYF. In DNA, the CDR3 is TGTGCCAGCAGTTTGACAGGGGATAGCACAGATACGCAGTATTTT. The variable domain in full, completed from reference TRBV28 and TRBJ2-3, reads DVKVTQSSRYLVKRTGEKVFLECVQDMDHENMFWYRQDPGLGLRLIYFSYDVKMKEKGDIPEGYSVSREKKERFSLILESASTNQTSMYLCASSLTGDSTDTQYFGPGTRLTVL.

There are a few counts of this clone. V is TRBV19 and J is TRBJ2-2; D may match TRBD1 or TRBD2 (5 bases each). This CDR3 has 13 residues. V lost 5 bases and J 9 bases, leaving 13 bases between the germline ends. Germline-derived CDR1 and CDR2 are LNHDA and SQIVND (reference sequence). In DNA, the CDR3 is TGTGCCAGTAGTGCAGGGAGTCCTTGGGAGCTGTTTTTT. As protein: CASSAGSPWELFF.

V and J are TRBV7-2 and TRBJ2-7; 7 nucleotides match TRBD2. Germline CDR1 is SGHTA and CDR2 is FQGNSA. J gave up 5 bases and V 4 bases, and 8 bases lay outside the gene matches. This CDR3 has 14 amino acids. This chain's CDR3 is CASSWGGARNEQYF. The CDR3 DNA is TGTGCCAGCAGCTGGGGAGGGGCAAGGAACGAGCAGTACTTC.

The V call is TRBV28, the J call TRBJ2-7; TRBD1 agrees at 11 bases. V lost 7 bases to trimming and J lost 2 bases; unmatched junction nucleotides: 7. The CDR3 runs 15 residues. Germline CDR1 MDHEN, CDR2 SYDVKM. DNA for the CDR3: TGTGCCAGCACAGGCCGGGACAGGGGGACCTACGAGCAGTACTTC. Translation gives CASTGRDRGTYEQYF. The whole variable domain, filled in from reference TRBV28 and TRBJ2-7, reads DVKVTQSSRYLVKRTGEKVFLECVQDMDHENMFWYRQDPGLGLRLIYFSYDVKMKEKGDIPEGYSVSREKKERFSLILESASTNQTSMYLCASTGRDRGTYEQYFGPGTRLTVT.

The chain links TRBV3-1 (or the pseudogene TRBV3-2) to TRBJ2-1, with D unresolved. This CDR3 region has 11 residues. Germline V gene lookup returns CDR1 LGHDT and CDR2 YNNKEL (reference sequence). Trimming took 3 bases from V and 8 from J, leaving 5 bases between them. The CDR3 DNA follows: TGTGCCAGCAGCCAGGTCGATGAGCAGTTCTTC. Translating it yields CASSQVDEQFF.

The chain is built from TRBV25-1 and TRBJ1-6; no clear D. V was pared by 0 bases and J by 10 bases, with 7 bases between. CDR1 is MGHDK and CDR2 is SYGVNS in the germline V gene. CDR3 length: 13 amino acids. CDR3: CASSEYVGSPLHF. CDR3 in DNA: TGTGCCAGCAGTGAATATGTTGGCTCACCCCTCCACTTT.

The J gene is TRBJ2-1, the V gene TRBV2; 11 positions match TRBD2. Germline V CDR1 and CDR2: SNHLY, FYNNEI. The CDR3 has 17 amino acids. V dropped 1 base and J dropped 0; count of bases not matched to a gene: 2. CDR3 coding DNA: TGTGCCAGCAGTGAAGGACTAGCGGGGACCTCCTACAATGAGCAGTTCTTC. This sequence encodes CASSEGLAGTSYNEQFF.

The chain joins TRBV5-6 to TRBJ2-1, with 9 bases fitting TRBD2. There are 16 residues in the CDR3. Germline CDR1 SGHDT, CDR2 YYEEEE. V gave up 3 bases and J gave up 7 bases; unmatched junction bases: 11. CDR3 in DNA: TGTGCCAGCAGCTCTGATAGCGGGAGCATTTCTAATGAGCAGTTCTTC. This codes for CASSSDSGSISNEQFF.

The chain couples TRBV6-1 to TRBJ1-1, with unresolved D. Germline assignment: CDR1 MNHNS and CDR2 SASEGT. This CDR3 is built from 16 residues. Between the trimmed V and J ends, which lost 4 bases and 1 base, there was a span of 16 bases. In DNA, the CDR3 is TGTGCCAGCAGTGTAGTATCGGGAGTCGGGAACACTGAAGCTTTCTTT. Amino acids: CASSVVSGVGNTEAFF.

The genes are TRBV27 and TRBJ1-2; TRBD1 aligns across 7 bases. The CDR3 runs 13 residues. Trimming cost V 6 bases and J 4 bases; bases outside gene matches: 5. CDR1 and CDR2 (germline): MNHEY, SMNVEV (reference sequence). CDR3 loop: CASSRDSTYGYTF. As DNA, the CDR3 is TGTGCCAGCAGCCGGGACAGCACCTATGGCTACACCTTC.

The chain links TRBV4-1 to TRBJ1-2; TRBD1 is a possible D gene (5 bases). Trimming stripped 1 base from V and 4 bases from J, with 10 bases between. The germline CDR1 and CDR2 sequences are MGHRA and YSYEKL. The CDR3 covers 14 residues. DNA for the CDR3: TGCGCCAGCAGCCAAGGAATGGGGACCTATGGCTACACCTTC. Residues: CASSQGMGTYGYTF.

This sequence joins TRBV3-1 (or the pseudogene TRBV3-2) and TRBJ1-3; no firm D call. V shed 3 bases and J shed 0 bases, with 12 bases lying between them. The CDR3 has 16 residues. The germline V gene encodes CDR1 LGHDT and CDR2 YNNKEL (reference sequence). The CDR3: CASSQPHSSSGNTIYF. The CDR3 DNA is TGTGCCAGCAGCCAGCCCCATTCAAGCTCTGGAAACACCATATATTTT.

J is TRBJ2-7 and V is TRBV6-6; D ambiguous. V was clipped by 6 bases and J by 0 bases, with 12 bases between them. The CDR3 has 14 amino acids. CDR1 and CDR2 (germline): MNHNY, SVGAGI (reference sequence). CDR3 region: CASSPQRYSYEQYF. As DNA, the CDR3 is TGTGCCAGCAGCCCGCAGAGGTACTCCTACGAGCAGTACTTC.

This clone has ten or more counts. The CDR3 bases are TGCGCCAGCAGTCCTTGGGGGAGGCCAGATGAGCAGTTCTTC. Encoded protein: CASSPWGRPDEQFF. This rearrangement joins TRBV4-1 to TRBJ2-1, with a possible D match to TRBD2 (6 bases). There are 14 residues in the CDR3. Trimming stripped 6 bases from V and 8 bases from J, with 17 bases between. Looked up from germline, CDR1 is MGHRA and CDR2 is YSYEKL.

The gene calls are TRBV5-4 and TRBJ1-1; D is unresolved. V was pared by 2 bases and J by 7 bases, with 12 bases between. Germline values: CDR1 SGHNT, CDR2 YYREEE (reference sequence). This CDR3 contains 13 residues. CDR3 sequence: CASSFRTGLEAFF. Written as DNA, the CDR3 is TGTGCCAGCAGCTTTAGAACGGGCCTTGAAGCTTTCTTT. Full variable domain (remainder filled in from reference TRBV5-4 and TRBJ1-1): ETGVTQSPTHLIKTRGQQVTLRCSSQSGHNTVSWYQQALGQGPQFIFQYYREEENGRGNFPPRFSGLQFPNYSSELNVNALELDDSALYLCASSFRTGLEAFFGQGTRLTVV.

The CDR3 DNA sequence: TGTGCCAGTAGTATAGTAGCCCAGGCCAATCAGCCCCAGCATTTT. Protein sequence: CASSIVAQANQPQHF. This sequence joins TRBV19 and TRBJ1-5; D gene ambiguous. Per germline, CDR1 LNHDA and CDR2 SQIVND (reference sequence). The CDR3 contains 15 residues. Trimming removed 1 base at V and 3 bases at J, with 10 bases between.

The gene calls are TRBV6-5 and TRBJ1-2, with TRBD1 as a possible D gene (5 bases). Per the germline V gene, CDR1 is MNHEY and CDR2 is SVGAGI. V was shortened by 6 bases and J by 10 bases, with 12 bases between the two germline ends. The CDR3 totals 11 residues. The CDR3 DNA sequence: TGTGCCAGCAGCGTGGACATGTCCTACACCTTC. This translates into CASSVDMSYTF.

The chain carries TRBV2 and TRBJ2-3, with D possibly matching TRBD2 (6 bases). The germline gives CDR1 SNHLY, CDR2 FYNNEI. The CDR3 is 15 residues long. The V end lost 3 bases, the J end lost 4 bases, and 14 bases lay between the germline ends. CDR3 residues: CASSEAGRNADTQYF. The CDR3 region has the DNA TGTGCCAGCAGTGAGGCAGGGAGGAACGCAGATACGCAGTATTTT.

The genes are TRBV18 and TRBJ1-1; D might be TRBD1 (6 bases). The germline V gene encodes CDR1 KGHSH and CDR2 LQKENI. There are 15 residues in the CDR3. With 2 bases removed from V and 2 bases from J, the gap between germline ends came to 12 bases. CDR3 protein: CASSPFGQLNTEAFF. CDR3 coding DNA: TGTGCCAGCTCACCATTTGGACAGCTAAACACTGAAGCTTTCTTT.

The V gene is TRBV11-3, the J gene TRBJ2-1; 11 bases agree with TRBD1. The CDR3 consists of 16 residues. The germline V gene encodes CDR1 SGHNT and CDR2 YENEEA. The junction had 10 bases not matched to a gene; V was cut back by 5 bases and J by 7 bases. The CDR3 loop is CASSARTGGDLNEQFF. As DNA, the CDR3 is TGTGCCAGCAGCGCCCGGACAGGGGGCGATTTAAATGAGCAGTTCTTC. The full variable domain, completed using reference TRBV11-3 and TRBJ2-1, is EAGVVQSPRYKIIEKKQPVAFWCNPISGHNTLYWYLQNLGQGPELLIRYENEEAVDDSQLPKDRFSAERLKGVDSTLKIQPAELGDSAVYLCASSARTGGDLNEQFFGPGTRLTVL.

This clone was seen a few times. The rearrangement uses TRBV7-9 and TRBJ2-7, with D unresolved. The CDR3 contains 14 residues. The V gene lost 5 bases and the J gene lost 3 bases, with 14 bases spanning the gap. Germline V gene lookup returns CDR1 SEHNR and CDR2 FQNEAQ (reference sequence). Here the CDR3 DNA reads TGTGCCAGCAGCCCTCAAACAGATAACTACGAGCAGTACTTC. Translating it yields CASSPQTDNYEQYF.

This clone was recorded only once. V is TRBV19 and J is TRBJ1-2; D is unclear. Germline-derived CDR1 and CDR2 are LNHDA and SQIVND (reference sequence). This CDR3 region has 14 residues. V was clipped by 2 bases and J by 8 bases, with 15 bases between them. Here the CDR3 reads CASSITPVGSGYTF. In DNA form, the CDR3 reads TGTGCCAGTAGTATAACTCCAGTGGGGAGCGGCTACACCTTC.

V gene TRBV7-9 combines with J gene TRBJ1-1; D is unresolved. This CDR3 has 13 residues. From germline, CDR1 is SEHNR and CDR2 FQNEAQ (reference sequence). Trimming took 2 bases from V and 8 from J, leaving 12 bases between them. CDR3 loop: CASSLTRVDEAFF. Written as DNA, the CDR3 is TGTGCCAGCAGCTTAACCCGAGTAGACGAAGCTTTCTTT.

The chain uses TRBV19 and TRBJ1-2; 9 bases align to TRBD1. Germline CDR1 reads LNHDA; CDR2 reads SQIVND (reference sequence). V was pared by 4 bases and J by 6 bases, with 15 bases of the junction left unmatched. This CDR3 has 17 residues. The CDR3 sequence is CASSSGDRAFLLDGYTF. CDR3 DNA: TGTGCCAGTAGTAGCGGGGACAGGGCCTTCTTGCTGGATGGCTACACCTTC.